This T cell receptor (beta chain) was recovered during a study of T cells after posttransplantation cyclophosphamide. The germline CDR1 and CDR2 sequences are SGDLS and YYNGEE. V was clipped by 7 bases and J by 9 bases; unmatched bases: 6. The length of the CDR3 is 12 residues. The data were produced by immunoSEQ multiplex PCR, yet TCRdb's version contains in-frame clones alone and is incomplete. The repertoire consists of 30,000 to 45,000 clones, none detected only once. In its sample, this clone was seen many times. Sequencing was done on a sample of PBMCs. The chain combines TRBV9 with TRBJ2-1, with 8 positions matching TRBD1. This clonotype was sampled from a girl aged 5 to 17 in good health, CMV-negative, and a related stem cell transplant donor. The CDR3 sequence is CASGTGGVEQFF. The CDR3 bases are TGTGCCAGCGGAACAGGGGGAGTTGAGCAGTTCTTC.